A single sample is the source of the 30 T cell receptor beta chains below, sequenced in a study of T cell responses to AZD1222 COVID-19 vaccine. The assay was immunoSEQ multiplex PCR, and TCRdb's table has in-frame clones only and misses some. The profile shows 73,000 or so clones, approximately 89% of them singletons. Specimen: peripheral blood, collected on day 0 of AZD1222 vaccination. The receptors shown here come from an adult in good health.

The rearrangement joins TRBV3-1 (or the pseudogene TRBV3-2) to TRBJ2-3, with 9 bases identical to TRBD1. The CDR3 has 17 residues. After removal of 6 bases from V and 6 bases from J, the junction contained 16 bases not matched to a gene. Germline CDR1 and CDR2: LGHDT and YNNKEL (reference sequence). The CDR3 is CASSPGTGNKRMDTQYF. The CDR3 nucleotides are TGTGCCAGCAGTCCCGGGACAGGGAACAAGAGGATGGATACGCAGTATTTT.

This rearrangement joins TRBV30 to TRBJ2-3; 9 bases match TRBD2. CDR3 length equals 17 residues. Trimming removed 2 bases from V and 6 bases from J; junction bases left unmatched: 15. Looked up from germline, CDR1 is GTSNPN and CDR2 is SVGIG (reference sequence). The CDR3 nucleotides are TGTGCCTGGAGTCCCTCAGGCCTGGCGGGAGGGGGTGATACGCAGTATTTT. It codes for CAWSPSGLAGGGDTQYF.

The chain couples TRBV30 to TRBJ2-1, with D hard to call. Deletions cut 5 bases from V and 7 bases from J, with 15 bases between. Per germline, CDR1 GTSNPN and CDR2 SVGIG (reference sequence). This CDR3 has 13 residues. Here the CDR3 DNA reads TGTGCCTGGGGGCCCTTTGAAGGGAATGAGCAGTTCTTC. Protein sequence: CAWGPFEGNEQFF.

This chain connects TRBV10-3 to TRBJ2-2; D gene unclear. Germline V gene sequence: CDR1 ENHRY, CDR2 SYGVKD. The CDR3 is 12 residues long. Trimming took off 3 bases at V and 2 bases at J, with 1 base between the two ends. CDR3 DNA sequence: TGTGCCATCAGTGACAACACCGGGGAGCTGTTTTTT. As protein: CAISDNTGELFF.

This rearrangement joins TRBV9 to TRBJ1-3; 7 bases agree with TRBD1. J gave up 4 bases and V 3 bases, and 10 bases lay outside the gene matches. The CDR3 length is 16 residues. Germline values: CDR1 SGDLS, CDR2 YYNGEE. The chain's CDR3 is CASSARQGGSGNTIYF. CDR3 DNA: TGTGCCAGCAGCGCCAGACAGGGAGGGTCAGGAAACACCATATATTTT.

V gene TRBV7-9 combines with J gene TRBJ1-6, with TRBD1 identical over 10 bases. This CDR3 comprises 16 residues. The ends lost 6 bases at V and 6 bases at J; junction bases unmatched: 8. Germline CDR1 is SEHNR and CDR2 is FQNEAQ (reference sequence). This CDR3 is CASRSTRDRGNSPLHF. CDR3 DNA sequence: TGTGCCAGCAGGTCTACCAGGGACAGGGGTAATTCACCCCTCCACTTT.

Only one count was recorded for this clone. The CDR3 is CASTRGQGNSNQPQHF. The CDR3 nucleotides are TGTGCCAGTACCCGGGGACAGGGCAATAGCAATCAGCCCCAGCATTTT. The chain carries TRBV19 and TRBJ1-5, with 9 nucleotides matching TRBD1. CDR3 length: 16 amino acids. Germline lookup yields CDR1 LNHDA and CDR2 SQIVND (reference sequence). V shed 7 bases and J 0 bases; nucleotides not matched to a gene: 7. Full variable domain (missing parts from reference TRBV19 and TRBJ1-5): DGGITQSPKYLFRKEGQNVTLSCEQNLNHDAMYWYRQDPGQGLRLIYYSQIVNDFQKGDIAEGYSVSREKKESFPLTVTSAQKNPTAFYLCASTRGQGNSNQPQHFGDGTRLSIL.

The chain employs TRBV9 and TRBJ2-3; a possible D gene is TRBD2 (7 bases). CDR3 length: 16 amino acids. The V gene lost 4 bases and the J gene lost 4 bases, with 19 bases spanning the gap. Per germline, CDR1 SGDLS and CDR2 YYNGEE. The CDR3 nucleotides read TGTGCCAGCAGCTCCCAGGGGAGGGGAAGGGCAGATACGCAGTATTTT. Residues: CASSSQGRGRADTQYF.

The chain couples TRBV2 to TRBJ1-2; 7 bases map to TRBD1. This CDR3 comprises 12 residues. J was trimmed by 10 bases and V by 0 bases; bases with no gene match: 2. Germline lookup yields CDR1 SNHLY and CDR2 FYNNEI. This CDR3 is CASSEADRAYTF. CDR3 bases: TGTGCCAGCAGTGAAGCCGACAGGGCCTACACCTTC.

The chain employs TRBV15 and TRBJ2-7; D might be TRBD2 (5 bases). Germline-derived CDR1 and CDR2 are LNHNV and YYDKDF (reference sequence). The CDR3 is made up of 13 amino acids. The ends were cut back, 4 bases at V and 6 bases at J, with 13 bases in the middle. The CDR3 spells CATSTPRRGEQYF. The CDR3 DNA reads TGTGCCACCAGCACCCCCCGACGGGGCGAGCAGTACTTC. The whole variable domain, filled in from reference TRBV15 and TRBJ2-7, reads DAMVIQNPRYQVTQFGKPVTLSCSQTLNHNVMYWYQQKSSQAPKLLFHYYDKDFNNEADTPDNFQSRRPNTSFCFLDIRSPGLGDTAMYLCATSTPRRGEQYFGPGTRLTVT.

The chain uses TRBV5-5 and TRBJ1-1; no clear D gene. V was trimmed by 1 base and J by 0 bases, leaving 10 bases between them. The germline V gene encodes CDR1 SGHKS and CDR2 YYEKEE (reference sequence). This CDR3 contains 15 residues. In DNA form, the CDR3 reads TGTGCCAGCAGCTTGTATACGGCGATGAACACTGAAGCTTTCTTT. Its protein is CASSLYTAMNTEAFF.

This clone has a single count. The chain is built from TRBV11-2 and TRBJ2-3; D is perhaps TRBD1 or TRBD2 (7 bases each). V was pared by 1 base and J by 4 bases, with 15 bases between. CDR3 size: 16 residues. The germline gives CDR1 SGHAT, CDR2 FQNNGV. The CDR3 DNA sequence: TGTGCCAGCAGCTTAGTCGCCAGGGGGGGTGCAGATACGCAGTATTTT. This sequence encodes CASSLVARGGADTQYF.

This chain joins TRBV3-1 (or the pseudogene TRBV3-2) and TRBJ2-7; unclear D gene. The CDR3 runs to 12 residues. V lost 4 bases, J lost 6 bases, and 10 bases lay in between. Per germline, CDR1 LGHDT and CDR2 YNNKEL (reference sequence). The CDR3 region is CASSRPGGEQYF. CDR3 nucleotide sequence: TGTGCCAGCAGCCGTCCGGGTGGCGAGCAGTACTTC.

The genes are TRBV11-2 and TRBJ1-2, with D possibly matching TRBD1 (5 bases). This CDR3 is 12 amino acids long. Trimming took 0 bases from V and 6 from J, leaving 5 bases between them. The germline gives CDR1 SGHAT, CDR2 FQNNGV. The CDR3 nucleotides are TGTGCCAGCAGCTTAGAGGGGGATGGCTACACCTTC. It encodes CASSLEGDGYTF.

The V gene is TRBV6-4, the J gene TRBJ2-7, with a weak D call TRBD1 (6 bases). The germline CDR1 and CDR2 sequences are MRHNA and SNTAGT. The V end was cut by 4 bases, the J end by 5 bases, with 12 bases between. The CDR3 has 13 residues. CDR3 sequence reads: CASSGIRGHEQYF. The CDR3, as DNA: TGTGCCAGCAGTGGTATCAGGGGCCACGAGCAGTACTTC.

The chain links TRBV2 to TRBJ2-3; D is undetermined. The CDR3 loop spans 13 amino acids. The germline CDR1 and CDR2 sequences are SNHLY and FYNNEI. Trimming removed 1 base at V and 8 bases at J, with 10 bases between. Written as DNA, the CDR3 is TGTGCCAGCAGTGAAGAGGGTTATTCTACGCAGTATTTT. Translation gives CASSEEGYSTQYF. The variable domain in full, with the rest retrieved from reference TRBV2 and TRBJ2-3, is EPEVTQTPSHQVTQMGQEVILRCVPISNHLYFYWYRQILGQKVEFLVSFYNNEISEKSEIFDDQFSVERPDGSNFTLKIRSTKLEDSAMYFCASSEEGYSTQYFGPGTRLTVL.

The CDR3 region is CASSPIGYNEQFF. CDR3 bases: TGTGCCAGCTCACCTATTGGGTACAATGAGCAGTTCTTC. The rearrangement joins TRBV18 to TRBJ2-1; no clear D gene. The CDR3 contains 13 residues. Germline assignment: CDR1 KGHSH and CDR2 LQKENI. With 3 bases removed from V and 4 bases from J, the gap between germline ends came to 7 bases.

The J gene is TRBJ1-6, the V gene TRBV7-2; D possibly corresponds to TRBD1 (6 bases). This CDR3 is 15 amino acids long. Germline V lookup: CDR1 SGHTA, CDR2 FQGNSA. V was clipped by 10 bases and J by 7 bases, with 20 bases between them. The CDR3 reads CATRSGQGENSPLHF. The CDR3, as DNA: TGTGCCACCAGATCGGGACAAGGTGAAAATTCACCCCTCCACTTT.

This clone appeared once. CDR3 in amino acids: CASSSQTGRGTEAFF. The CDR3 DNA reads TGTGCCAGCAGCTCGCAGACGGGTCGGGGGACTGAAGCTTTCTTT. The chain couples TRBV7-3 to TRBJ1-1; possible D gene TRBD1, 5 bases. The germline V gene has CDR1 SGHTA and CDR2 FQGTGA. The CDR3 is 15 amino acids. Trimming pared 4 bases from V and 5 bases from J, leaving 17 bases between.

The rearrangement links TRBV10-3 to TRBJ1-1; 11 bases are a match to TRBD1. J gave up 5 bases and V 5 bases, and 4 bases lay outside the gene matches. CDR3 length equals 14 residues. From germline, CDR1 is ENHRY and CDR2 SYGVKD. The CDR3: CAISPGQGETEAFF. The DNA for the CDR3 is TGTGCCATCAGTCCGGGACAGGGGGAAACTGAAGCTTTCTTT.

This chain connects TRBV29-1 to TRBJ2-1, with unresolved D. V was pared by 8 bases and J by 1 base, with 15 bases between. In germline, CDR1 is SQVTM, CDR2 ANQGSEA. This CDR3 region has 14 residues. The CDR3 DNA reads TGCAGCTTTGTTGACTCCGAATCCTACAATGAGCAGTTCTTC. Translating it yields CSFVDSESYNEQFF.

This sequence joins TRBV29-1 and TRBJ1-1; possible D gene TRBD1, 5 bases. CDR3 length: 13 residues. V dropped 1 base and J dropped 0 bases, with 6 bases sitting between them. CDR1 is SQVTM and CDR2 is ANQGSEA in the germline V gene. The CDR3 bases are TGCAGCGTTGAAGGCAGGGTGAACACTGAAGCTTTCTTT. Translated: CSVEGRVNTEAFF.

The count of this clone is one. The rearrangement links TRBV5-5 to TRBJ2-7, with D tentatively TRBD2 (5 bases). This CDR3 has 16 amino acids. CDR1 and CDR2 from the germline V gene are SGHKS and YYEKEE (reference sequence). V dropped 0 bases and J dropped 2 bases, with 15 bases sitting between them. This chain's CDR3 is CASSLGRGDLPYEQYF. The CDR3 DNA is TGTGCCAGCAGCTTGGGACGGGGAGATCTTCCCTACGAGCAGTACTTC. Combining the CDR3 with reference TRBV5-5 and TRBJ2-7 gives the whole variable domain DAGVTQSPTHLIKTRGQQVTLRCSPISGHKSVSWYQQVLGQGPQFIFQYYEKEERGRGNFPDRFSARQFPNYSSELNVNALLLGDSALYLCASSLGRGDLPYEQYFGPGTRLTVT.

The genes are TRBV5-8 and TRBJ1-1; TRBD1 matches at 9 bases. This CDR3 region has 17 residues. J lost 7 bases, V lost 3 bases, and 16 bases had no gene match. Germline CDR1 is SGHTS and CDR2 is YDEGEE. CDR3 in amino acids: CASSWTGTGGLSVEAFF. CDR3 DNA sequence: TGTGCCAGCAGCTGGACGGGAACAGGGGGCTTATCGGTTGAAGCTTTCTTT.

The chain carries TRBV5-1 and TRBJ1-2, with 9 bases fitting TRBD1. Unmatched junction bases numbered 16, after V lost 5 bases and J lost 8 bases. This CDR3 has 16 amino acids. The germline V gene encodes CDR1 SGHRS and CDR2 YFSETQ. For the CDR3, the DNA is TGCGCCAGCAGACCCAATCCGGGGACAGGGACGTACGGCTACACCTTC. Translating it yields CASRPNPGTGTYGYTF.

J is TRBJ2-7 and V is TRBV28; weak D call: TRBD1 (5 bases). V lost 8 bases and J 0 bases, leaving 11 bases between the germline ends. CDR3 length: 13 amino acids. Germline assignment: CDR1 MDHEN and CDR2 SYDVKM. The CDR3 nucleotides are TGTGCCAGCGGAACGACAGACTCCTACGAGCAGTACTTC. It specifies CASGTTDSYEQYF.

The CDR3 coding sequence is TGTGCCAGCAGTTTAGCGGGCGAGCAGTACTTC. Residues: CASSLAGEQYF. V usage is TRBV2 and J usage is TRBJ2-7; the match to TRBD2 covers 7 bases. The J segment lost 6 bases and the V segment lost 5 bases, leaving 1 base of the junction unmatched. This CDR3 contains 11 residues. Germline V gene lookup returns CDR1 SNHLY and CDR2 FYNNEI.

The V and J genes are TRBV10-3 and TRBJ2-1, with 11 positions matching TRBD2. From germline, CDR1 is ENHRY and CDR2 SYGVKD. The CDR3 runs to 15 residues. Losses at the gene ends were 6 bases for V and 3 bases for J; bases not matched to a gene: 4. The CDR3 nucleotides read TGTGCCATCAGGGTGGGACTAGCGGACTACAATGAGCAGTTCTTC. Its protein is CAIRVGLADYNEQFF.

The rearrangement links TRBV12-3 or TRBV12-4 to TRBJ1-1; D is uncertain. The CDR3 is 11 amino acids. Trimming took off 8 bases at V and 6 bases at J, with 10 bases between the two ends. CDR3: CASGRSAEAFF. The CDR3 nucleotides are TGTGCCAGCGGTCGTTCGGCTGAAGCTTTCTTT.

CDR3: CASSKTSGGAGEQFF. The CDR3 nucleotides are TGCGCCAGCAGCAAGACTAGCGGGGGGGCAGGTGAGCAGTTCTTC. The chain combines TRBV5-1 with TRBJ2-1; 14 nucleotides line up with TRBD2. V gave up 4 bases and J gave up 9 bases; unmatched junction bases: 6. Germline CDR1 and CDR2: SGHRS and YFSETQ. The CDR3 spans 15 residues.